The clone carrying this T cell receptor (beta chain) was counted ten times or more. The sample comes from a study of T cells in Graves' hyperthyroidism and ophthalmopathy. This CDR3 has 13 amino acids. The V gene end was trimmed by 6 bases and the J gene end by 4 bases; junction bases not matched to a gene: 4. The germline gives CDR1 ENHRY, CDR2 SYGVKD. TCR beta CDR3 regions were amplified from RNA transcripts. Researchers ran a first-round RT-PCR on the TCR CDR3 using the HTBI primer set. Each CDR3 protein is one row after TCRdb ran MiXCR on the multiplex PCR reads. The profile shows hundreds of thousands of distinct CDR3 sequences, about 20% of them singletons.

Material: blood. The chain couples TRBV10-3 to TRBJ2-5, with 8 bases fitting TRBD2. The clonotype was recovered from a man aged 35-49 years with Graves' ophthalmopathy. The CDR3 DNA sequence: TGTGCCATCAGCGCGGGGGGCGGAGAGACCCAGTACTTC. Amino acids: CAISAGGGETQYF.